This TCR beta chain was found in a study of blood T cell repertoires in COVID-19. Study-wide background: The United States, Italy and Spain supplied acute and convalescent COVID-19 samples. In each case, the material was cDNA or gDNA derived from T cells, B-cell-depleted T cells, or PBMCs.

Original handling: Estimation of nucleated cell counts relied on the amplification of reference gene primers. This table comes from immunoSEQ multiplex PCR, and its TCRdb copy is limited to in-frame clones, with some not included. The V and J calls and clone size are taken from that table; D and trimming were inferred from the DNA. The data show 160,000 or so clones, 75% to 90% seen once. The CDR3 spans 15 residues. Deletions cut 5 bases from V and 5 bases from J, with 18 bases between. Germline V gene data show CDR1 as SGHTA and CDR2 as FQGNSA. The chain combines TRBV7-2 with TRBJ1-2; D might be TRBD1 (5 bases). Material for sequencing was peripheral blood. The receptor's source is a woman in her thirties or forties with acute or convalescent COVID-19. CDR3 sequence reads: CASSPPLGHGYGYTF. Here the CDR3 DNA reads TGTGCCAGCAGCCCACCCCTCGGACACGGTTATGGCTACACCTTC.